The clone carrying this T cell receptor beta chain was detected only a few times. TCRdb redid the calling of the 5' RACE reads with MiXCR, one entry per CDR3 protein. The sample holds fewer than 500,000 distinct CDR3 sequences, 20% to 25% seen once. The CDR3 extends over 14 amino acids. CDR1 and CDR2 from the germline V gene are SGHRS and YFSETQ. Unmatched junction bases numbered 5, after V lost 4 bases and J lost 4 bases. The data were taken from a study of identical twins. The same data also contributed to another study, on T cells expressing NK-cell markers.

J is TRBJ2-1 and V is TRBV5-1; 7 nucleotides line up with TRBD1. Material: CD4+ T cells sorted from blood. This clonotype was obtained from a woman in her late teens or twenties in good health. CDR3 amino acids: CASSHGTAYNEQFF. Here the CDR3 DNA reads TGCGCCAGCAGCCACGGGACAGCTTACAATGAGCAGTTCTTC.